This entry lists 18 T cell receptor beta chains sequenced from one sample in a study of T cell repertoires in ileal Crohn's disease. Assay: immunoSEQ multiplex PCR; the TCRdb copy retains only in-frame clones and omits some. The sample carries about 5,400 clones, approximately 78% recorded once. The source material was ileal tissue. These receptors originate from an adult with Crohn's disease.

V gene TRBV2 combines with J gene TRBJ1-4, with D possibly matching TRBD1 (5 bases). V was cut by 4 bases and J by 4 bases, with 7 bases left in between. The CDR3 runs to 13 residues. Germline V CDR1 and CDR2: SNHLY, FYNNEI. The CDR3 protein is CASSGRGNEKLFF. The CDR3 nucleotides read TGTGCCAGCAGTGGAAGGGGTAATGAAAAACTGTTTTTT.

The chain recombines TRBV29-1 with TRBJ2-2, with D perhaps matching TRBD1 (5 bases). This CDR3 is built from 13 residues. Germline values: CDR1 SQVTM, CDR2 ANQGSEA. V was clipped by 6 bases and J by 1 base, with 9 bases between them. CDR3 loop: CSVRTGNTGELFF. In DNA, the CDR3 is TGCAGCGTCCGTACAGGGAACACCGGGGAGCTGTTTTTT.

The chain employs TRBV30 and TRBJ1-2, with a tentative D call TRBD1 (6 bases). This CDR3 has 13 amino acids. Trimming removed 0 bases from V and 8 bases from J, with 13 bases in between. The germline V gene encodes CDR1 GTSNPN and CDR2 SVGIG (reference sequence). The CDR3 sequence: CAWSVTGSNGYTF. The CDR3 DNA reads TGTGCCTGGAGTGTAACAGGGTCGAACGGCTACACCTTC.

V and J are TRBV6-5 and TRBJ1-2, with a tentative D call TRBD1 (6 bases). V was cut by 6 bases and J by 7 bases, with 18 bases left in between. The CDR3 has 14 amino acids. The germline CDR1 and CDR2 sequences are MNHEY and SVGAGI. CDR3: CASSKTGSLGGYTF. The DNA of the CDR3 is TGTGCCAGCAGCAAGACAGGAAGCTTGGGTGGCTACACCTTC.

The chain is built from TRBV28 and TRBJ1-4, with 7 bases that match TRBD1. This CDR3 has 15 residues. V lost 3 bases and J lost 4; bases outside the gene matches: 5. Germline V gives CDR1 MDHEN, CDR2 SYDVKM. The CDR3 spells CASSFSGQVNEKLFF. In DNA, the CDR3 is TGTGCCAGCAGTTTTTCCGGACAGGTTAATGAAAAACTGTTTTTT.

This chain connects TRBV19 to TRBJ1-2, with D possibly being TRBD1 (6 bases). Trimming cost V 3 bases and J 2 bases, with 13 bases left between them. The CDR3 extends over 15 amino acids. CDR1 is LNHDA and CDR2 is SQIVND in the germline V gene (reference sequence). The CDR3 DNA reads TGTGCCAGTAGTATTAAACAGGGACACAACTATGGCTACACCTTC. Protein: CASSIKQGHNYGYTF. Filled out from reference TRBV19 and TRBJ1-2, the complete variable domain reads DGGITQSPKYLFRKEGQNVTLSCEQNLNHDAMYWYRQDPGQGLRLIYYSQIVNDFQKGDIAEGYSVSREKKESFPLTVTSAQKNPTAFYLCASSIKQGHNYGYTFGSGTRLTVV.

This sequence joins TRBV18 and TRBJ1-4, with D perhaps matching TRBD1 (5 bases). CDR3 length: 14 amino acids. Germline V lookup: CDR1 KGHSH, CDR2 LQKENI. V was cut by 1 base and J by 7 bases, with 10 bases left in between. CDR3 region: CASSPRGNGEKLFF. Written as DNA, the CDR3 is TGTGCCAGCTCACCACGGGGGAACGGTGAAAAACTGTTTTTT.

J is TRBJ1-5 and V is TRBV5-1; D remains ambiguous. CDR3 length equals 14 residues. Germline V gene lookup returns CDR1 SGHRS and CDR2 YFSETQ. V lost 0 bases to trimming and J lost 6 bases, with 10 bases between them. The CDR3 is CASSLEVGTQPQHF. In nucleotides, the CDR3 is TGCGCCAGCAGCTTGGAAGTGGGTACTCAGCCCCAGCATTTT.

This clone was detected a few times. The chain couples TRBV6-1 to TRBJ1-1, with 7 nucleotides matching TRBD1. Germline CDR1 is MNHNS and CDR2 is SASEGT. V lost 5 bases to trimming and J lost 4 bases; unmatched junction nucleotides: 10. The CDR3 covers 15 residues. The CDR3 DNA sequence: TGTGCCAGCAGTCCCCGACAGGGTACGGGCACTGAAGCTTTCTTT. Protein sequence: CASSPRQGTGTEAFF.

The V and J genes are TRBV27 and TRBJ1-1; 7 bases are shared with TRBD1. After removal of 2 bases from V and 1 base from J, the junction contained 7 bases not matched to a gene. The germline V gene encodes CDR1 MNHEY and CDR2 SMNVEV (reference sequence). The CDR3 sequence is 16 residues long. Here the CDR3 DNA reads TGTGCCAGCAGTTTACTGGGACAGCAAACGAACACTGAAGCTTTCTTT. This sequence encodes CASSLLGQQTNTEAFF.

The chain couples TRBV5-4 to TRBJ2-3; D perhaps matches TRBD1 (5 bases). Trimming shortened V by 3 bases and J by 0 bases, and 8 bases separated the two germline ends. In germline, CDR1 is SGHNT, CDR2 YYREEE (reference sequence). The CDR3 length is 14 residues. The CDR3 here is CASSSRQSTDTQYF. The CDR3 nucleotides read TGTGCCAGCAGCTCGAGACAGAGCACAGATACGCAGTATTTT.

The table lists this clone with a few counts. J is TRBJ1-2 and V is TRBV4-3; D may be TRBD1 (5 bases). V was clipped by 0 bases and J by 8 bases, with 22 bases between them. Germline V CDR1 and CDR2: LGHNA, YSLEER. CDR3 length: 17 residues. The DNA of the CDR3 is TGCGCCAGCAGCCAAGACCTGACAGCACCAGGGCTGTGGGGCTACACCTTC. This gives the protein CASSQDLTAPGLWGYTF.

This chain connects TRBV6-5 to TRBJ1-1; 8 bases line up with TRBD1. Germline V gene data show CDR1 as MNHEY and CDR2 as SVGAGI. The ends lost 7 bases at V and 1 base at J; junction bases unmatched: 5. The CDR3 runs 14 residues. CDR3 DNA: TGTGCCAGCAAGAGGGACAGGAGGAACACTGAAGCTTTCTTT. This gives the protein CASKRDRRNTEAFF.

V gene TRBV30 combines with J gene TRBJ1-5; no clear D gene. Per germline, CDR1 GTSNPN and CDR2 SVGIG (reference sequence). The length of the CDR3 is 12 residues. Trimming stripped 0 bases from V and 6 bases from J, with 6 bases between. The CDR3 loop reads CAWSVRGQPQHF. The CDR3 DNA follows: TGTGCCTGGAGTGTACGTGGTCAGCCCCAGCATTTT.

V gene TRBV11-2 combines with J gene TRBJ1-4; D is unresolved. This CDR3 is 13 amino acids long. V lost 5 bases to trimming and J lost 8 bases, with 12 bases between them. The V gene's germline CDR1 is SGHAT and CDR2 FQNNGV. This chain's CDR3 is CASSIRLGEKLFF. CDR3 nucleotides: TGTGCCAGCAGCATTCGACTAGGGGAAAAACTGTTTTTT.

This chain links TRBV6-1 with TRBJ1-5; weak D call: TRBD1 (5 bases). This CDR3 has 14 amino acids. Germline V gene sequence: CDR1 MNHNS, CDR2 SASEGT. V lost 6 bases and J lost 0, with 9 bases in between. In DNA, the CDR3 is TGTGCCAGCAGCCAGGGATATAGCAATCAGCCCCAGCATTTT. This translates into CASSQGYSNQPQHF.

The V gene is TRBV10-3, the J gene TRBJ2-3; unclear D gene. The germline V gene has CDR1 ENHRY and CDR2 SYGVKD. The CDR3 runs 12 residues. The V gene lost 4 bases and the J gene lost 1 base, with 3 bases spanning the gap. The CDR3 sequence: CAISAGTDTQYF. The DNA of the CDR3 is TGTGCCATCAGTGCCGGCACAGATACGCAGTATTTT.

The genes are TRBV5-1 and TRBJ2-1; no reliable D call. The V gene lost 0 bases and the J gene lost 8 bases, with 15 bases spanning the gap. The CDR3 runs 15 residues. CDR1 and CDR2 from the germline V gene are SGHRS and YFSETQ. The CDR3 coding sequence is TGCGCCAGCAGCTTGGAATTAGGCGGTCACGATGAGCAGTTCTTC. Its translation is CASSLELGGHDEQFF.